The 11 T cell receptor beta chains listed next were all sequenced from one sample in a study of cytomegalovirus exposure and HLA in healthy donors. This PCR relied on a set of 60 Vbeta primers and 13 Jbeta primers. TCRdb keeps only in-frame clones here, not all; method: immunoSEQ multiplex PCR. The table includes about 160,000 clones, roughly 87% detected once. Material for sequencing was PBMCs. The receptors stem from a man aged 45 to 65 in good health and CMV-seropositive.

The rearrangement links TRBV5-8 to TRBJ2-5; tentatively, D is TRBD1 (6 bases). Germline CDR1 and CDR2: SGHTS and YDEGEE. CDR3 length equals 15 residues. The V end was cut by 7 bases, the J end by 0 bases, with 16 bases between. The CDR3 region has the DNA TGTGCCAGCGCGGCAGGGGCATTGTACCAAGAGACCCAGTACTTC. As protein: CASAAGALYQETQYF.

The chain recombines TRBV9 with TRBJ1-6; D not certain. V shed 0 bases and J shed 4 bases, with 14 bases lying between them. CDR3 length equals 17 residues. CDR1 is SGDLS and CDR2 is YYNGEE in the germline V gene. The CDR3 nucleotides are TGTGCCAGCAGCGTAGAGGCAGGAACTGGTTATAATTCACCCCTCCACTTT. It encodes CASSVEAGTGYNSPLHF.

Details on this clone: Germline is not matched at one junction end, which may reflect a read error. V and J are TRBV7-9 and TRBJ1-1; D is possibly TRBD1 (6 bases). This CDR3 has 13 amino acids. CDR1 is SEHNR and CDR2 is FQNEAQ in the germline V gene (reference sequence). CDR3 region: CSSSFWTDTEAFF. DNA of the CDR3: TGTTCCAGCAGCTTTTGGACAGACACTGAAGCTTTCTTT.

This chain uses TRBV23-1 with TRBJ2-5; tentatively, D is TRBD1 (5 bases). Gene TRBJ2-7 matches the end of the DNA better, so the J call may be wrong. TRBV23-1 counts as an open reading frame of uncertain function. The length of the CDR3 is 13 residues. This CDR3 is CASSQTRVYEQYF. The DNA of the CDR3 is TGCGCCAGCAGTCAAACCAGGGTATACGAGCAGTACTTC.

The chain combines TRBV7-2 with TRBJ2-7; D possibly corresponds to TRBD1 (6 bases). There are 13 residues in the CDR3. Trimming cost V 3 bases and J 3 bases, with 9 bases left between them. Germline CDR1 SGHTA, CDR2 FQGNSA. The CDR3 reads CASSFHRDYEQYF. DNA of the CDR3: TGTGCCAGCAGCTTCCACAGGGACTACGAGCAGTACTTC.

The sample holds one count of this clone. J is TRBJ1-4 and V is TRBV10-1, with D hard to call. The germline gives CDR1 WNHNN, CDR2 SYGVQD (reference sequence). Trimming removed 11 bases at V and 7 bases at J, with 11 bases between. The CDR3 covers 11 residues. DNA of the CDR3: TGCGCCCGCCCGAGGGCTGAAAAACTGTTTTTT. Its translation: CARPRAEKLFF.

This rearrangement joins TRBV28 to TRBJ2-4, with D possibly matching TRBD1 (6 bases). Germline V gene data show CDR1 as MDHEN and CDR2 as SYDVKM. The V end was cut by 4 bases, the J end by 0 bases, with 19 bases between. The CDR3 contains 18 residues. CDR3 sequence (DNA): TGTGCCAGCAGTTCTCTTCTCCTCACAGGGCTAGCCAAAAACATTCAGTACTTC. It is translated as CASSSLLLTGLAKNIQYF.

V gene TRBV28 combines with J gene TRBJ2-5; 9 bases are a match to TRBD1. The DNA end is more similar to TRBJ2-7, so the J call may be wrong. There are 14 residues in the CDR3. Germline lookup yields CDR1 MDHEN and CDR2 SYDVKM. CDR3 protein: CASRDRDRDYEQYF. The CDR3 nucleotides read TGTGCCAGCAGAGACCGGGACAGGGACTACGAGCAGTACTTC.

The genes are TRBV28 and TRBJ2-7; 7 nucleotides align to TRBD2. V was pared by 3 bases and J by 0 bases, with 5 bases of the junction left unmatched. The CDR3 covers 15 residues. Germline V gene lookup returns CDR1 MDHEN and CDR2 SYDVKM. CDR3 loop: CASSLGGTHSYEQYF. Here the CDR3 DNA reads TGTGCCAGCAGTTTGGGGGGGACTCACTCCTACGAGCAGTACTTC.

CDR3 sequence reads: CSASGDLAQHF. DNA of the CDR3: TGCAGTGCTTCCGGGGATCTGGCCCAGCATTTT. The rearrangement links TRBV20-1 to TRBJ1-5; unclear D gene. Trimming stripped 5 bases from V and 11 bases from J, with 13 bases between. Germline V gene data show CDR1 as DFQATT and CDR2 as SNEGSKA (reference sequence). This CDR3 has 11 amino acids.

On this clone itself: The junction departs from the called germline gene at one end, perhaps through a read error. This CDR3 reads CSSSSGTSGRVHEQFF. CDR3 DNA sequence: TGTTCCAGCAGCTCCGGGACTAGCGGGAGGGTCCATGAGCAGTTCTTC. This rearrangement joins TRBV7-9 to TRBJ2-1; 16 nucleotides line up with TRBD2. Germline V gives CDR1 SEHNR, CDR2 FQNEAQ (reference sequence). There are 16 residues in the CDR3.